These T cell receptor beta chains were read from a single sample in a study of shared clonotypes between healthy human individuals. Only in-frame clones appear in the TCRdb table, and some are missing; sequencing was by immunoSEQ multiplex PCR. Seen here are about half a million clones, 70% to 85% observed once, and the top ten hold roughly 12%. Material for sequencing was PBMCs. These receptor sequences come from a woman between 40 and 55 years old in good health. Some clones in this sample may be carry-over from other donors' samples. CDR3s include the opening cysteine and the closing phenylalanine or tryptophan. D genes are given only for firm matches. The size entry is marked missing in some rows and otherwise reads once, few, many or a size class.

d_gene | j_gene | abundance | v_gene | CDR3nt | CDR3aa
TRBD2 | TRBJ2-1 | NA | TRBV5-4 | TGTGCCAGCAGCCGCCCTACTAGCGGGAGGGTTAGTGAGCAGTTCTTC | CASSRPTSGRVSEQFF
NA | TRBJ2-2 | NA | TRBV7-2 | TGTGCCAGCAGCTTAGTCAGCATCACCGGGGAGCTGTTTTTT | CASSLVSITGELFF
NA | TRBJ2-2 | NA | TRBV2 | TGTGCCAGCAGGGCCGGGACCCAGGGAACCGGGGAGCTGTTTTTT | CASRAGTQGTGELFF
NA | TRBJ2-2 | NA | TRBV9 | TGTGCCAGCAGCGTATGGAAGGAACCCACCGGGGAGCTGTTTTTT | CASSVWKEPTGELFF
NA | TRBJ1-5 | few | TRBV29-1 | TGCAGCGTTGCCCTCGGGGATCAGCCCCAGCATTTT | CSVALGDQPQHF
TRBD2 | TRBJ2-1 | NA | TRBV30 | TGTGCCTGGAGTTCGGGACTAGCGTATGAAAATGAGCAGTTCTTC | CAWSSGLAYENEQFF
NA | TRBJ2-1 | NA | TRBV27 | TGTGCCAGCGGGCCTCGCCAGTTCTTC | CASGPRQFF
NA | TRBJ2-7 | NA | TRBV11-3 | TGTGCCAGCAGCTTAGACGGGTTTTACGAGCAGTACTTC | CASSLDGFYEQYF
NA | TRBJ2-7 | medium-sized | TRBV20-1 | TGCAGTGCCTTAGGGTACGAGCAGTACTTC | CSALGYEQYF
TRBD1 | TRBJ2-7 | NA | TRBV28 | TGTGCCACCCTACAGGGGGCGAAAACGGGCGAGCAGTACTTC | CATLQGAKTGEQYF
NA | TRBJ2-2 | NA | TRBV7-4 | TGTGCCAGCAGCTTGTGCTTGTGGGGACAGACGGGAGGGAGCACCGGGGAGCTGTTTTTT | CASSLCLWGQTGGSTGELFF
NA | TRBJ2-5 | NA | TRBV5-6 | TGTGCCAGCAGCGTGAGCTGGGAGAATTTGCAGTACTTC | CASSVSWENLQYF
NA | TRBJ2-5 | NA | TRBV2 | TGTGCCAGCAGTGAGGTCAGGGGAGAGACCCAGTACTTC | CASSEVRGETQYF
NA | TRBJ2-1 | few | TRBV27 | TGTGCCAGCAGTTTCAGGCGGAGCTCCTACAATGAGCAGTTCTTC | CASSFRRSSYNEQFF
NA | TRBJ1-2 | many | TRBV6-4 | TGTGCCAGCAGCCCGTCGTCTGGGGCCAACTATGGCTACACCTTC | CASSPSSGANYGYTF
TRBD1 | TRBJ1-1 | few | TRBV7-9 | TGTGCCAGCAGCTTAAGGACAGGCCACACTGAAGCTTTCTTT | CASSLRTGHTEAFF
TRBD2 | TRBJ2-1 | NA | TRBV19 | TGTGCCAGTAGTAGGGGACTAGCCCTAGAGCAGTTCTTC | CASSRGLALEQFF
NA | TRBJ2-5 | once | TRBV4-3 | TGCGCCAGCAGCCAAGATATGGGGGAGACCCAGTACTTC | CASSQDMGETQYF
TRBD1 | TRBJ1-3 | NA | TRBV5-1 | TGCGCCAGCAGTGGGACAGGGGCCCCTCTCTCTGGAAACACCATATATTTT | CASSGTGAPLSGNTIYF
TRBD2 | TRBJ2-1 | NA | TRBV9 | TGTGCCAGCAGCGTAGGGCTAGCGGACTACAATGAGCAGTTCTTC | CASSVGLADYNEQFF
NA | TRBJ2-5 | NA | TRBV30 | TGTGCCTGGAGGGCAGCAGGGTTCGAGACCCAGTACTTC | CAWRAAGFETQYF
NA | TRBJ2-7 | once | TRBV28 | TGTGCCAGCAGCACGCCTAGGGGGTCACCCTACGAGCAGTACTTC | CASSTPRGSPYEQYF
TRBD2 | TRBJ2-7 | once | TRBV5-4 | TGTGCCAGCAGCCGAAGCGGGAGTTCGTCCTACGAGCAGTACTTC | CASSRSGSSSYEQYF
NA | TRBJ1-4 | NA | TRBV29-1 | TGCAGCGTTGAAAGGCCAGACCTAAATGAAAAACTGTTTTTT | CSVERPDLNEKLFF
TRBD1 | TRBJ2-5 | NA | TRBV7-8 | TGTGCCAGCAGCGGGGGAGGGACAGGGCCCCAAGAGACCCAGTACTTC | CASSGGGTGPQETQYF
NA | TRBJ2-5 | NA | TRBV4-3 | TGCGCCAGCAGCCAAGATAGACTAGTCCCTGAGACCCAGTACTTC | CASSQDRLVPETQYF
TRBD1 | TRBJ2-7 | once | TRBV6-1 | TGTGCCAGCAGCCGGACAGGGGGCGCCGAGCAGTACTTC | CASSRTGGAEQYF
TRBD1 | TRBJ1-1 | NA | TRBV5-1 | TGCGCCAGCAGCTGGGTCGGGGAACAGGGGAAAGCTTTCTTT | CASSWVGEQGKAFF
TRBD1 | TRBJ1-2 | NA | TRBV11-2 | TGTGCCAGCAGCCGAAGTTGGGACAGGGTTAACTATGGCTACACCTTC | CASSRSWDRVNYGYTF
TRBD1 | TRBJ1-2 | once | TRBV28 | TGTGCCAGCAGAAAACAGGGGGGATTATATGGCTACACCTTC | CASRKQGGLYGYTF
NA | TRBJ2-3 | NA | TRBV19 | TGTGCCAGTATAGGTGGAGCGGGTCTGACAGATACGCAGTATTTT | CASIGGAGLTDTQYF
NA | TRBJ2-1 | NA | TRBV21-1 | TGTGCCAGCCCAATATTAGACTCACTAGAGGGGGGTTACAATGAGCAGTTCTTC | CASPILDSLEGGYNEQFF
NA | TRBJ2-3 | NA | TRBV7-2 | TGTGCCAGCAGCTTCGGGGAACTCGATACGCAGTATTTT | CASSFGELDTQYF
NA | TRBJ2-3 | NA | TRBV5-1 | TGCGCCAGCAGCTTGGGGCTAGGCGCGGCAGATACGCAGTATTTT | CASSLGLGAADTQYF
TRBD2 | TRBJ2-3 | many | TRBV7-9 | TGTGCCAGCAGCACGAGGGGACTAGCGGGAGGGAACACAGATACGCAGTATTTT | CASSTRGLAGGNTDTQYF
TRBD1 | TRBJ1-1 | NA | TRBV4-1 | TGCGCCAGCAGCCAGGCTCCGGGACAGGGTCACACTGAAGCTTTCTTT | CASSQAPGQGHTEAFF
NA | TRBJ2-5 | NA | TRBV14 | TGTGCCAGCAGCCAGACAGTGAACCAAGAGACCCAGTACTTC | CASSQTVNQETQYF
NA | TRBJ2-3 | NA | TRBV29-1 | TGCAGCGTTGAAGAATTGGGTAATACGCAGTATTTT | CSVEELGNTQYF
TRBD2 | TRBJ2-7 | NA | TRBV28 | TGTGCCAGCAGTTTTCCTAGACTAGCGGGAGGCCACGAGCAGTACTTC | CASSFPRLAGGHEQYF
NA | TRBJ2-2 | few | TRBV28 | TGTGCCAGCAGTTCCCCCGGGACCGAGAACACCGGGGAGCTGTTTTTT | CASSSPGTENTGELFF
NA | TRBJ1-4 | NA | TRBV16 | TGTGCCAGCAGCCGGGGTAGCTATGAAAAACTGTTTTTT | CASSRGSYEKLFF
NA | TRBJ2-7 | NA | TRBV7-6 | TGTGCCAGCAGCTTAGTTGAATTCTCCTACGAGCAGTACTTC | CASSLVEFSYEQYF
NA | TRBJ2-7 | NA | TRBV28 | TGTGCCAGCAGTCCGGCGGACCGGACACCCTACGAGCAGTACTTC | CASSPADRTPYEQYF
NA | TRBJ2-7 | once | TRBV9 | TGTGCCAGCAGCGTAGCTACGGGACCTTACGAGCAGTACTTC | CASSVATGPYEQYF
NA | TRBJ2-3 | NA | TRBV7-2 | TGTGCCAGCAGCTCTTTTGGTAGCGGCAGCACAGATACGCAGTATTTT | CASSSFGSGSTDTQYF
NA | TRBJ1-1 | few | TRBV6-5 | TGTGCCAGCAGTTACTCAGGGGGATTAAGCACTGAAGCTTTCTTT | CASSYSGGLSTEAFF
NA | TRBJ2-5 | many | TRBV13 | TGTGCCAGCAGCCAGACCTTTGTGGAGACCCAGTACTTC | CASSQTFVETQYF
TRBD2 | TRBJ2-7 | NA | TRBV14 | TGTGCCAGCGCGGGAGATAATTACGAGCAGTACTTC | CASAGDNYEQYF
NA | TRBJ2-2 | NA | TRBV6-1 | TGTGCCAGCAGTGAACCAGGCCACGTGGAATCCACCGGGGAGCTGTTTTTT | CASSEPGHVESTGELFF
TRBD1 | TRBJ2-7 | NA | TRBV7-2 | TGTGCCAGCAGCTTAGATCGGGACAGGGGCGGTGAGCAGTACTTC | CASSLDRDRGGEQYF
NA | TRBJ2-7 | NA | TRBV7-2 | TGTGCCAGCAGCTTAGAAGCTTCAACCTACGAGCAGTACTTC | CASSLEASTYEQYF
TRBD2 | TRBJ2-1 | NA | TRBV4-2 | TGTGCCAGCAGCTCTAGCGGATCCTACAATGAGCAGTTCTTC | CASSSSGSYNEQFF